The T cell receptor (beta chain) under discussion was sequenced for a study of PD-1 blockade in classical Hodgkin lymphoma. Study conclusions and caveats: A significant rise in TCR diversity by C4D1 was seen for CD4+ but not CD8+ cells. What caused the repertoire differences, perhaps disease activity or prior therapy, remains undefined.

All patients experienced relapse after autologous stem cell transplantation, and brentuximab vedotin exposure was variable. This clone was observed a handful of times. As yet, its antigen is unknown. TCRdb's copy holds only in-frame clones and misses some; the assay was immunoSEQ multiplex PCR. The data show more than 35,000 clones, just over 75% seen once. The CDR3 spans 12 residues. The source material was peripheral blood mononuclear cells (PBMCs), sampled before the second cycle of nivolumab. The V gene is TRBV21-1, the J gene TRBJ2-1. TRBV21-1 is a known pseudogene. The receptor was derived from a human donor with classical Hodgkin lymphoma. The CDR3 bases are TGTGCCAGCAGCCCTCGGGACGCCAAGCAGTTCTTC. It encodes CASSPRDAKQFF.